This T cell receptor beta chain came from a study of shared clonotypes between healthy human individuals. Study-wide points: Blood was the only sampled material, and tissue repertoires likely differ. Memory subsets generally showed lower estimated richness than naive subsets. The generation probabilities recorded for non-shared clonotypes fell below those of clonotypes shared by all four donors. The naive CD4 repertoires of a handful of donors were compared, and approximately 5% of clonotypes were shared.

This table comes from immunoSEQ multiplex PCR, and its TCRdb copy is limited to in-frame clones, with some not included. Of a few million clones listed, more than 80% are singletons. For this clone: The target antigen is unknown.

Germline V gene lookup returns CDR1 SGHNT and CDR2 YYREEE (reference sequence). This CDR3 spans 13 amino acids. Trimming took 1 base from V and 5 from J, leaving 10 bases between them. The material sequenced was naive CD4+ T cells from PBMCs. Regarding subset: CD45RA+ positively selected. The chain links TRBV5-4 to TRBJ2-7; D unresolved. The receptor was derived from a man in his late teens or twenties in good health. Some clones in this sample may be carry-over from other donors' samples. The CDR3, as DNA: TGTGCCAGCAGCTTGACTACCACCGACGAGCAGTACTTC. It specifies CASSLTTTDEQYF.